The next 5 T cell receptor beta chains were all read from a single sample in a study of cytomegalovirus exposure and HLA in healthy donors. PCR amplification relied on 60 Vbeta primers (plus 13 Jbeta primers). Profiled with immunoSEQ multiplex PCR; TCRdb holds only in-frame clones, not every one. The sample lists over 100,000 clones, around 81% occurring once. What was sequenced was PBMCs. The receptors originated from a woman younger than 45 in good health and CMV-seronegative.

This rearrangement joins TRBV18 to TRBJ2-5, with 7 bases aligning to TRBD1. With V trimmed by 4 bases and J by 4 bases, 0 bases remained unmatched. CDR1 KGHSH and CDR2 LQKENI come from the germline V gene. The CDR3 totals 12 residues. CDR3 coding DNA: TGTGCCAGCTCACAGGGGGCAGAGACCCAGTACTTC. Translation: CASSQGAETQYF.

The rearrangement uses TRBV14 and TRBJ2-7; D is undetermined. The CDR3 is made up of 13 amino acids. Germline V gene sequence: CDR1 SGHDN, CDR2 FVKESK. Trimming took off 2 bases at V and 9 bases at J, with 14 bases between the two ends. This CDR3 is CASSQWPTATQYF. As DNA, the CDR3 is TGTGCCAGCAGCCAATGGCCAACAGCTACGCAGTACTTC.

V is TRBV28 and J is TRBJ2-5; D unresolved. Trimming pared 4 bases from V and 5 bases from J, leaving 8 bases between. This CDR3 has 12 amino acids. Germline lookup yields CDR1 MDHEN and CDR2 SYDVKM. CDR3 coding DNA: TGTGCCAGCAGTTATGGAGTGGAGACCCAGTACTTC. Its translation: CASSYGVETQYF.

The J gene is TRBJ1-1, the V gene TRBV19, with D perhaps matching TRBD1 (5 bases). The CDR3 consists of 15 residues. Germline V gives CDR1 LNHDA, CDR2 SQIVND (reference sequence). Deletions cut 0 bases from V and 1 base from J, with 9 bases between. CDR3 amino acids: CASSIESRANTEAFF. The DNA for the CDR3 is TGTGCCAGTAGTATAGAGAGCAGGGCGAACACTGAAGCTTTCTTT.

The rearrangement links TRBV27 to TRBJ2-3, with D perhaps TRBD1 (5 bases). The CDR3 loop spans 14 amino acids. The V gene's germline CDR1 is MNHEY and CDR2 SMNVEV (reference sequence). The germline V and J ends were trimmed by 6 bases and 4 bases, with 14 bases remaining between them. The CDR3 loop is CASSQAGWADTQYF. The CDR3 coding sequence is TGTGCCAGCAGCCAAGCAGGGTGGGCAGATACGCAGTATTTT.